Included here is one T cell receptor (beta chain) sequence, with context. The sample originates from a study of T cell responses to AZD1222 COVID-19 vaccine. The CDR3 is 15 residues long. Germline V gives CDR1 MNHEY, CDR2 SMNVEV (reference sequence). The V gene lost 2 bases and the J gene lost 7 bases, with 12 bases spanning the gap. Only in-frame clones appear in the TCRdb table, and some are missing; sequencing was by immunoSEQ multiplex PCR. The sample lists around 150,000 clones; about 93% were seen once. The sequences come from peripheral blood, collected 28 days after the second AZD1222 dose. This sequence joins TRBV27 and TRBJ1-6; no firm D call. The clonotype originates from an adult who received the AZD1222 COVID-19 vaccine. CDR3 DNA sequence: TGTGCCAGCAGTTTAACATTGCTTCGAAATTCACCCCTCCACTTT. It specifies CASSLTLLRNSPLHF.